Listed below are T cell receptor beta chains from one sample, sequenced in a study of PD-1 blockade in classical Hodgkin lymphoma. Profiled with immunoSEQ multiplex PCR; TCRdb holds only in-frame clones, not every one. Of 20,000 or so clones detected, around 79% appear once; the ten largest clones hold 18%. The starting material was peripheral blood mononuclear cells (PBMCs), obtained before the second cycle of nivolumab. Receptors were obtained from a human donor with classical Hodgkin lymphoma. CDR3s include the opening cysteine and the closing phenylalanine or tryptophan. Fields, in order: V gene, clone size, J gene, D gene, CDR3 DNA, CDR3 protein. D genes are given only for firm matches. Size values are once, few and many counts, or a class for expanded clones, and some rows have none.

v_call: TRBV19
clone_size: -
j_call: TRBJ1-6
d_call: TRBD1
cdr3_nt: TGTGCCAGTAGGCCGACAGGGGGGGCCCTCCACTTT
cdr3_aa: CASRPTGGALHF

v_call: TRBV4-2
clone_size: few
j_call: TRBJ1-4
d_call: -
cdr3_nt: TGTGCCAGCAGCCAAGGTCAAAGCGGAGATGAAAAACTGTTTTTT
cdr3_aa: CASSQGQSGDEKLFF

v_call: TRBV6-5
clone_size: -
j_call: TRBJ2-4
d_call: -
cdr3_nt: TGTGCCAGCGTAGACCTAGCCAAAAACATTCAGTACTTC
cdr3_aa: CASVDLAKNIQYF

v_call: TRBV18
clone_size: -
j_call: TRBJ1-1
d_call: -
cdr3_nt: TGTGCCAGCTCACCAAGTGAGGACAGAGAAGCTTTCTTT
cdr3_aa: CASSPSEDREAFF

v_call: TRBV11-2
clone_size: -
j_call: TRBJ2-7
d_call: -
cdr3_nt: TGTGCCAGCAGCTTAGCCTACGAGCAGTACTTC
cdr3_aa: CASSLAYEQYF

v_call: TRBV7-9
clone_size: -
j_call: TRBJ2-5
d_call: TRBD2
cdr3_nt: TGTGCCAGCAGCGGAGGGAGGGTACGGGAGACCCAGTACTTC
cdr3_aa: CASSGGRVRETQYF

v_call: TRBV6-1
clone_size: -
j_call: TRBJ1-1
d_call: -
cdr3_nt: TGTGCCAGCAGTGATTCCATGACCGGGGGGGTGAACACTGAAGCTTTCTTT
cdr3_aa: CASSDSMTGGVNTEAFF

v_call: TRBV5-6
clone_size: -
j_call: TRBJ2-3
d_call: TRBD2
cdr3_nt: TGTGCCAGCAGCCCACGACTAGCGGGAATGTTGCATTTT
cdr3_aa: CASSPRLAGMLHF

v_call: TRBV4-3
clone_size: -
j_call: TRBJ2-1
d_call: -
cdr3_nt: TGCGCCAGCAGCCAAGCTTACAACTCGGCCAATGAGCAGTTCTTC
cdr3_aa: CASSQAYNSANEQFF

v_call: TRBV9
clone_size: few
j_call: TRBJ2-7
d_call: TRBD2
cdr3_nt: TGTGCCAGCAGCCTAACTAGCGGGAGCTACGAGCAGTACTTC
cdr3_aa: CASSLTSGSYEQYF

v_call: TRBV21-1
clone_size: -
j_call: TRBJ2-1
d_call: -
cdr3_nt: TGTGCCAGCAGCAAAGAATCTGAGGGTAGTAACAGCTACAATGAGCAGTTCTTC
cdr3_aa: CASSKESEGSNSYNEQFF

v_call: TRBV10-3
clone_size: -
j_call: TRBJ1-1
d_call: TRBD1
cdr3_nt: TGTGCCATCAGTAACAGGGGACTGAACACTGAAGCTTTCTTT
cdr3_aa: CAISNRGLNTEAFF

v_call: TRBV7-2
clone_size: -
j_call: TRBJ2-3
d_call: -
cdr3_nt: TGTGCCAGCAGCTTAGTGGCCAGGGGCACAGATACGCAGTATTTT
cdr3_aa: CASSLVARGTDTQYF

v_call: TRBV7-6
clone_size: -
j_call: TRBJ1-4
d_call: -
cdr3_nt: TGTGCCAGCAGCGCACAGGGTGAGGAAAAACTGTTTTTT
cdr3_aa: CASSAQGEEKLFF

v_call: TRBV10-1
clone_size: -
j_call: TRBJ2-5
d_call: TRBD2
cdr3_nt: TGCGCCAGCAGCAGGGTAGGGGCGGGGGAGCTTGGGACCCAGTACTTC
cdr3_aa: CASSRVGAGELGTQYF

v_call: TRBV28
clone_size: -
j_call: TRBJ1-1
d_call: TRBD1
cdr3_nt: TGTGCCAGCAGCCTTGGCGACAGGGGGCTGCTGAGGGCTTTCTTT
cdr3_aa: CASSLGDRGLLRAFF

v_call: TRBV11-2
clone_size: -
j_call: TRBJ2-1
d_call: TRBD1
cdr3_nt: TGTGCCAGCAGCTCAGGACAGGTCAATGAGCAGTTCTTC
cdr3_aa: CASSSGQVNEQFF

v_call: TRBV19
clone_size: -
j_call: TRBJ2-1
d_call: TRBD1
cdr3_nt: TGTGCCAGTAGTATCTCGGACAGGGGGAATGAGCAGTTCTTC
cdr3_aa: CASSISDRGNEQFF

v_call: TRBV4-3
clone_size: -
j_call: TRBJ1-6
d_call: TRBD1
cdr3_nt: TGCGCCAGCAGCCACCGGGACAGGGGTTCACCCCTCCACTTT
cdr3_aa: CASSHRDRGSPLHF

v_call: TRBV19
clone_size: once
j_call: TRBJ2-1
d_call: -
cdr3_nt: TGTGCCAGTAGTGCGTGGACTATCTCCAATGAGCAGTTCTTC
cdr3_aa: CASSAWTISNEQFF

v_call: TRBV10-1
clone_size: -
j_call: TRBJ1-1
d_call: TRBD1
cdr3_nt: TGCGCCAGCAGCCCCGGGACAGGGTTAAACACTGAAGCTTTCTTT
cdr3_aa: CASSPGTGLNTEAFF

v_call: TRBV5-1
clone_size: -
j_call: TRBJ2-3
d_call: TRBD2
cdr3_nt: TGCGCCAGCAGCTTACGGACTAGCGGCACAGATACGCAGTATTTT
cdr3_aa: CASSLRTSGTDTQYF

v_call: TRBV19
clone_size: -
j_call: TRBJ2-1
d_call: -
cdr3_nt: TGTGCCAGTAGTAACAGCTGGGCCTATTACAATGAGCAGTTCTTC
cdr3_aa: CASSNSWAYYNEQFF

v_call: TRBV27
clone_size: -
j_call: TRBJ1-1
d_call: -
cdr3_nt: TGTGCCAGCAGTTACATGAACACTGAAGCTTTCTTT
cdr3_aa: CASSYMNTEAFF

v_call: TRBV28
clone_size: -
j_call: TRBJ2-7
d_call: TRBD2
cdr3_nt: TGTGCCAGCAGTTCACCCACTAGCGGGAGGGCCTACGAGCAGTACTTC
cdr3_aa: CASSSPTSGRAYEQYF

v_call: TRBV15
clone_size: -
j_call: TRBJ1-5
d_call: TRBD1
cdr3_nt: TGTGCCACCACCTTACCGGGACAGGGGGCAGGACAGCCCCAGCATTTT
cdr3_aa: CATTLPGQGAGQPQHF

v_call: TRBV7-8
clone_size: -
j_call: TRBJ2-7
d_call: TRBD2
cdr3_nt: TGTGCCAGCAGCTTAGAGGTAGCCGGGGGGGCCGGGGAGCAGTACTTC
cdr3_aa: CASSLEVAGGAGEQYF

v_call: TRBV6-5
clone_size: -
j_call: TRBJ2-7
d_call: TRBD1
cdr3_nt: TGTGCCAGCAGTTACGGACAGGGGGCCACCTACGAGCAGTACTTC
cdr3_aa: CASSYGQGATYEQYF

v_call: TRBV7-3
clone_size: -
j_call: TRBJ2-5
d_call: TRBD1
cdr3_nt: TGTGCCAGCAGCCGAGGGACAGGGCAAGAGACCCAGTACTTC
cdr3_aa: CASSRGTGQETQYF

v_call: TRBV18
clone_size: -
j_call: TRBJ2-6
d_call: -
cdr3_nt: TGTGCCAGCTCACCTCTTGATCGTCCGGTATCCTTTGGGGCCAACGTCCTGACTTTC
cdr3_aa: CASSPLDRPVSFGANVLTF

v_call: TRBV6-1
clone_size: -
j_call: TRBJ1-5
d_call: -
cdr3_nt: TGTGCCAGCAGTGAAGCCGGGCTCTGGCAGCCCCAGCATTTT
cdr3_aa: CASSEAGLWQPQHF

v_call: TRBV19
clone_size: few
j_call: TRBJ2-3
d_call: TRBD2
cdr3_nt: TGTGCCAGTAGTATCCCCTCCGACAGGGACCTGACTAGCGGGCACCTCCTAGATACGCAGTATTTT
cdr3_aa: CASSIPSDRDLTSGHLLDTQYF

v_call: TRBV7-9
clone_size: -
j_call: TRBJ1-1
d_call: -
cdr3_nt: TGTGCCAGCAGCTACACAGGGATACCCGCTGAAGCTTTCTTT
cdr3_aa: CASSYTGIPAEAFF

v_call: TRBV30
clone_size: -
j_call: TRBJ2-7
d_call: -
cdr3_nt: TGTGCCTGGAGTGTAATACGGGAACTAGGCGAGCAGTACTTC
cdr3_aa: CAWSVIRELGEQYF

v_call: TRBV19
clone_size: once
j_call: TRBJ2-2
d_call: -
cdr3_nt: TGTGCCAGTAGTAACCGGGACATAAACACCGGGGAGCTGTTTTTT
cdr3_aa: CASSNRDINTGELFF

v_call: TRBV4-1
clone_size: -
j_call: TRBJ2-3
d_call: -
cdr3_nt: TGCGCCAGCAGCCTCGATGAGGGTAGCACAGATACGCAGTATTTT
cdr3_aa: CASSLDEGSTDTQYF

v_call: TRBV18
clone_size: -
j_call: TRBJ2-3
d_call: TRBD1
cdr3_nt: TGTGCCAGCCCAACAGGGGGCGCGACAGATACGCAGTATTTT
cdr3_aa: CASPTGGATDTQYF

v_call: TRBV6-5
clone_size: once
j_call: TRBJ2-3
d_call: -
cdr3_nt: TGTGCCAGCAGTTACAGGAATAGGGCCACAGATACGCAGTATTTT
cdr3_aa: CASSYRNRATDTQYF

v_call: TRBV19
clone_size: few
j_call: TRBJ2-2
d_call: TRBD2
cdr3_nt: TGTGCCAGTAGTATAGTTCTAGCGGGAGAGCGGAGAGGCACCGGGGAGCTGTTTTTT
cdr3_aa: CASSIVLAGERRGTGELFF

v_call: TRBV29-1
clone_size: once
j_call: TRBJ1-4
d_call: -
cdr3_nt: TGCAGCGTCAGGGGTTCAAATGAAAAACTGTTTTTT
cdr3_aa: CSVRGSNEKLFF

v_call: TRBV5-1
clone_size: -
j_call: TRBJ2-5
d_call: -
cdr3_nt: TGCGCCAGCAGCTTGGTGGGGGGCCCAGAGACCCAGTACTTC
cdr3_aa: CASSLVGGPETQYF

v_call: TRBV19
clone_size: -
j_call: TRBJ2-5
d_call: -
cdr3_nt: TGTGCCAGTAGTATTGGCGGAGGGTCCAGGGAGACCCAGTACTTC
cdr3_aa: CASSIGGGSRETQYF

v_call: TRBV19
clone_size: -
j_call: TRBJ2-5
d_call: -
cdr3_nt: TGTGCCAGTAGTAGTGTGGTCAGGGAGACCCAGTACTTC
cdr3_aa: CASSSVVRETQYF

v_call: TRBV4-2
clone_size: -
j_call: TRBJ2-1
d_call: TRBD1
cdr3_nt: TGTGCCAGCAGCCAAGAGCAGGGGGTCTACAATGAGCAGTTCTTC
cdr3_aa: CASSQEQGVYNEQFF

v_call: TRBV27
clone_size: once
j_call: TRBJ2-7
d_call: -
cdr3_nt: TGTGCCAGCAGTCCTCGGGCAACGGGTTTCGAGCAGTACTTC
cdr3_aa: CASSPRATGFEQYF

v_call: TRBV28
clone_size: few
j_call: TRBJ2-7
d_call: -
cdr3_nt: TGTGCCAGCAGTCCCCCGGCAGGCCCCTTGGACTACGAGCAGTACTTC
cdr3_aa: CASSPPAGPLDYEQYF

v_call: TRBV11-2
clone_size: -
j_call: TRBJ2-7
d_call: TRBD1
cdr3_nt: TGTGCCAGCAGCTTAGTCCTTCCGGGACAGGGTGGGTACGAGCAGTACTTC
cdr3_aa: CASSLVLPGQGGYEQYF

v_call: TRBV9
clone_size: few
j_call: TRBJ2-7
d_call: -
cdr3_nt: TGTGCCAGGGACTCCGAGAGAGAGGGCGAGCAGTACTTC
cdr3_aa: CARDSEREGEQYF

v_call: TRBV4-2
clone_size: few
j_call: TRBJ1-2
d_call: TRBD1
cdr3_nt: TGTGCCAGCAGCTTGGTAACAGGGGTTCATGGCTACACCTTC
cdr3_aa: CASSLVTGVHGYTF

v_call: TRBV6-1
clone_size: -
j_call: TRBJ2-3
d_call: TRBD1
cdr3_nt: TGTGCCAGCAGTGAGTGGACAGGGGCGCCGGTATCAGATACGCAGTATTTT
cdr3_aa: CASSEWTGAPVSDTQYF